One sample yielded the 11 T cell receptor beta chains listed below, sequenced in a study of blood T cell repertoires in COVID-19 (dated by TCRdb to about 2020). The receptor library was made with the immunoSEQ multiplex PCR assay. Not all clones reach the TCRdb copy of this immuneACCESS table, which keeps in-frame sequences only. Checked studies attribute under half of the gap to unresolved V genes and leave the rest unexplained. A total of tens of thousands of clones appear in this sample, about 88% of them only once. The ten most abundant clones make up 10% to 11% of the sample. The sample consisted of peripheral blood. All receptors derive from a human donor in a cohort sampled during active COVID-19.

The chain is built from TRBV7-9 and TRBJ2-1; D is unresolved. The V end lost 5 bases, the J end lost 5 bases, and 4 bases lay between the germline ends. Per the germline V gene, CDR1 is SEHNR and CDR2 is FQNEAQ (reference sequence). CDR3 length: 11 amino acids. CDR3 DNA sequence: TGTGCCAGCAGCCCTGACAATGAGCAGTTCTTC. Translation: CASSPDNEQFF.

The chain combines TRBV14 with TRBJ2-7; TRBD2 agrees at 9 bases. Germline V CDR1 and CDR2: SGHDN, FVKESK. The junction had 14 bases not matched to a gene; V was cut back by 6 bases and J by 5 bases. There are 16 residues in the CDR3. DNA for the CDR3: TGTGCCAGCAGAAGAAGCGGGGGGCCCGAGATTCACGAGCAGTACTTC. It codes for CASRRSGGPEIHEQYF.

The chain combines TRBV10-2 with TRBJ2-7; no definite D call. Germline CDR1 is WSHSY and CDR2 is SAAADI. V lost 0 bases and J lost 5, with 17 bases in between. The CDR3 covers 16 residues. Written as DNA, the CDR3 is TGCGCCAGCAGTGAGTCGTCAGGTTCTTCCCACCACGAGCAGTACTTC. This encodes CASSESSGSSHHEQYF.

This chain uses TRBV18 with TRBJ2-3, with TRBD1 matching 9 bases. The CDR3 has 17 amino acids. Germline assignment: CDR1 KGHSH and CDR2 LQKENI. The trim removed 6 bases at V and 4 bases at J, leaving 14 bases unmatched. The CDR3 protein is CASSQKTRDRAPDTQYF. The CDR3 nucleotides read TGTGCCAGCTCCCAGAAGACCCGGGACAGGGCTCCAGATACGCAGTATTTT. Based on the CDR3 plus reference TRBV18 and TRBJ2-3, the full variable domain is NAGVMQNPRHLVRRRGQEARLRCSPMKGHSHVYWYRQLPEEGLKFMVYLQKENIIDESGMPKERFSAEFPKEGPSILRIQQVVRGDSAAYFCASSQKTRDRAPDTQYFGPGTRLTVL.

This chain links TRBV7-2 with TRBJ2-1, with 10 bases matching TRBD2. The CDR3 runs 17 residues. V lost 1 base, J lost 6 bases, and 9 bases stayed unmatched. Germline CDR1 SGHTA, CDR2 FQGNSA. The CDR3 here is CASSLGAGGPGGNEQFF. The DNA of the CDR3 is TGTGCCAGCAGCTTAGGAGCGGGAGGGCCAGGGGGCAATGAGCAGTTCTTC.

The V call is TRBV6-2 or TRBV6-3, the J call TRBJ2-7, with a possible D match to TRBD2 (6 bases). The length of the CDR3 is 15 residues. Germline V CDR1 and CDR2: MNHEY, SVGEGT. The ends were cut back, 2 bases at V and 1 base at J, with 12 bases in the middle. CDR3 in amino acids: CASSYDGTGSYEQYF. DNA of the CDR3: TGTGCCAGCAGTTACGACGGGACTGGTTCCTACGAGCAGTACTTC.

The CDR3 loop reads CASSRDRAGYGYTF. The CDR3 DNA reads as TGCGCCAGCAGCCGGGACAGGGCGGGGTATGGCTACACCTTC. V gene TRBV5-1 combines with J gene TRBJ1-2; TRBD1 matches 9 bases. The CDR3 runs 14 residues. With V trimmed by 4 bases and J by 5 bases, 6 bases remained unmatched. Germline loops: CDR1 SGHRS, CDR2 YFSETQ.

Judged by abundance, this clone is medium-sized (0.01 to 0.1%). The V call is TRBV7-3, the J call TRBJ2-2; D is possibly TRBD2 (6 bases). Per the germline V gene, CDR1 is SGHTA and CDR2 is FQGTGA. The V gene lost 1 base and the J gene lost 8 bases, with 8 bases spanning the gap. The CDR3 is 13 amino acids. CDR3 protein: CASSLIGGGELFF. The CDR3 DNA reads as TGTGCCAGCAGCTTAATCGGGGGAGGGGAGCTGTTTTTT.

This chain joins TRBV6-6 and TRBJ2-1; TRBD1 matches at 10 bases. J gave up 4 bases and V 6 bases, and 9 bases lay outside the gene matches. The length of the CDR3 is 16 residues. Germline V gene lookup returns CDR1 MNHNY and CDR2 SVGAGI (reference sequence). The chain's CDR3 is CASSDPGQGSYNEQFF. As DNA, the CDR3 is TGTGCCAGCAGCGATCCGGGACAGGGGTCTTACAATGAGCAGTTCTTC.

The chain employs TRBV9 and TRBJ1-6; 9 bases align to TRBD1. The CDR3 covers 14 residues. CDR1 SGDLS and CDR2 YYNGEE come from the germline V gene. Trimming took 2 bases from V and 11 from J; bases not matched to a gene: 5. For the CDR3, the DNA is TGTGCCAGCAGCGTCGCGACAGGGGGGACACCCCTCCACTTT. Translation: CASSVATGGTPLHF.

The chain recombines TRBV27 with TRBJ1-2; D perhaps matches TRBD1 (5 bases). The CDR3 covers 16 residues. The V gene's germline CDR1 is MNHEY and CDR2 SMNVEV (reference sequence). Trimming left V 3 bases short and J 5 bases short, with 19 bases between. The CDR3 nucleotides are TGTGCCAGCAGTTTGAAATACAAGCGGGACTCATATGGCTACACCTTC. It encodes CASSLKYKRDSYGYTF.